This T cell receptor beta chain came from a study of blood T cell repertoires in COVID-19. Study summary: Sources were T cells, B-cell-depleted T cells, or PBMCs; the material itself was cDNA or gDNA.

Sequencing used immunoSEQ multiplex PCR; TCRdb keeps in-frame clones, though not all of them. The repertoire holds about 130,000 clones, with about 89% as singletons. Germline CDR1 LNHDA, CDR2 SQIVND (reference sequence). V lost 8 bases, J lost 6 bases, and 11 bases lay in between. There are 12 residues in the CDR3. J is TRBJ1-5 and V is TRBV19, with D perhaps matching TRBD1 (5 bases). The receptor was isolated from a man between 60 and 75 years old with active or convalescent COVID-19. Material for sequencing was peripheral blood. The CDR3 sequence is CASRRGTQPQHF. The CDR3 DNA follows: TGTGCCAGTCGAAGGGGCACTCAGCCCCAGCATTTT.